The rows below give T cell receptor beta chains drawn from one sample of a study of CD8 T cells in Susac syndrome. One entry per CDR3 protein results from TCRdb running MiXCR on the immunoSEQ multiplex PCR reads. The sample records 50,000 or so distinct CDR3 sequences, approximately 93% being singletons. The sequenced sample was CD8+ T cells from PBMCs. The receptors here all came from a human donor with multiple sclerosis. CDR3s include the opening cysteine and the closing phenylalanine or tryptophan. D genes are given only for firm matches. Clone sizes are given selectively: once, few, many, or a class where the clone is expanded.

>NA|NA|TRBV19|TRBJ1-1
TGTGCCACTAGGGACATCGTGAACACTGAAGCTTTCTTT
CATRDIVNTEAFF
>NA|TRBD2|TRBV4-1|TRBJ2-7
TGCGCCAGCAGCCTTGTACTAGCGGGGGACTACGAGCAGTACTTC
CASSLVLAGDYEQYF
>NA|NA|TRBV19|TRBJ2-6
TGTGCCAGTAGTATAGGAAGCTCTGGGGCCAACGTCCTGACTTTC
CASSIGSSGANVLTF
>once|NA|TRBV13|TRBJ2-7
TGTGCCAGCAGCTTTGGGGGCTACGAGCAGTACTTC
CASSFGGYEQYF
>NA|TRBD2|TRBV9|TRBJ2-3
TGTGCCAGCAGCGTATCAGAGAGGGCTAGCGGGGCTCGCACAGATACGCAGTATTTT
CASSVSERASGARTDTQYF
>NA|TRBD1|TRBV29-1|TRBJ2-7
TGCAGCGTTGAAGGGGACAGGGGGAAATACGAGCAGTACTTC
CSVEGDRGKYEQYF
>NA|NA|TRBV12-3/TRBV12-4|TRBJ1-3
TGTGCCAGCAGTTCAAGTCCCAGGGTGGACGGAAACACCATATATTTT
CASSSSPRVDGNTIYF
>NA|NA|TRBV7-7|TRBJ2-1
TGTGCTAGCAGCTTAGCAGCCGGGTCCCATGAGCAGTTCTTC
CASSLAAGSHEQFF
>once|NA|TRBV5-1|TRBJ1-1
TGCGCCAGCAGCTTGGGGAAGAAACTGAACACTGAAGCTTTCTTT
CASSLGKKLNTEAFF
>once|NA|TRBV7-8|TRBJ2-5
TGTGCCAGCAGCGTCCCAGGGGGGGCCTTAGAGACCCAGTACTTC
CASSVPGGALETQYF
>NA|NA|TRBV2|TRBJ1-5
TGTGCCAGCAAAGGCAGAGGGAATCAGCCCCAGCATTTT
CASKGRGNQPQHF
>once|NA|TRBV12-3/TRBV12-4|TRBJ1-3
TGTGCCAGCAGTCTCTACGGAAACACCATATATTTT
CASSLYGNTIYF
>once|TRBD2|TRBV7-9|TRBJ2-5
TGTGCCAGCAAGGGACTAGCGGGGAGGGAGACCCAGTACTTC
CASKGLAGRETQYF
>NA|TRBD1|TRBV18|TRBJ1-2
TGTGCCAGCTCACCACCAGGGACAGCCGCTCCTAACTATGGCTACACCTTC
CASSPPGTAAPNYGYTF
>NA|NA|TRBV2|TRBJ1-3
TGTGCCAGCAGCGGGGACAATGGAAACACCATATATTTT
CASSGDNGNTIYF
>NA|NA|TRBV14|TRBJ2-2
TGTGCCAGCAGCGCGCGGACGGCCGGGGAGCTGTTTTTT
CASSARTAGELFF
>NA|NA|TRBV12-3/TRBV12-4|TRBJ2-1
TGTGCCAGCAGTTTCCCCTCGGCGCCAGGGACCTTCTGGGATGAGCAGTTCTTC
CASSFPSAPGTFWDEQFF
>NA|NA|TRBV4-1|TRBJ2-6
TGCGCCAGCACCGAGGACAGTCCAAGCTCTGGGGCCAACGTCCTGACTTTC
CASTEDSPSSGANVLTF
>NA|NA|TRBV24-1|TRBJ2-1
TGTGCCTCACGGGGGGCCCTCTACTACAATGAGCAGTTCTTC
CASRGALYYNEQFF
>NA|NA|TRBV7-2|TRBJ1-5
TGTGCCAGCAGCTTAACGAGCTATCAGCCCCAGCATTTT
CASSLTSYQPQHF
>NA|TRBD1|TRBV7-2|TRBJ2-7
TGTGCCAGCAGCTTATGGGGCAGGGGGCTTTTTGGCGAGCAGTACTTC
CASSLWGRGLFGEQYF